The source of this T cell receptor beta chain is a study of cytomegalovirus exposure and HLA in healthy donors. Study findings and constraints: It was reportedly the case that the classifier diagnosed cytomegalovirus status with high specificity and sensitivity.

Looked up from germline, CDR1 is LGHNA and CDR2 is YNFKEQ. The CDR3 has 15 residues. V was trimmed by 1 base and J by 4 bases, leaving 10 bases between them. Regarding this clone: The antigen is not known.

The PCR contained 60 Vbeta and 13 Jbeta primers. Using immunoSEQ multiplex PCR, the repertoire was profiled, and TCRdb retains in-frame clones only, with some absent. The sample holds over 150,000 clones, just under 80% seen once. Input material: PBMCs. V is TRBV4-2 and J is TRBJ1-4; perhaps TRBD1 as D (5 bases). The TCR originated in a woman between 45 and 65 years old in good health and CMV-seropositive. The CDR3 sequence: CASSQVDRDNEKLFF. The CDR3 nucleotides read TGTGCCAGCAGCCAAGTCGACAGAGATAATGAAAAACTGTTTTTT.